Below are 21 T cell receptor beta chains sequenced from a single sample in a study of T cells in Graves' hyperthyroidism and ophthalmopathy (dated by TCRdb to between 2018 and 2021). Libraries were made using multiplex PCR. The run used an Illumina HiSeq 2000. Amplification of TCR beta CDR3 regions was carried out from RNA transcripts. A first-round RT-PCR of the TCR CDR3 used the HTBI primer set with the Qiagen OneStep RT-PCR kit. TCRdb reran the public reads through fastp at Q25 and MiXCR, keeping productive beta chains. Every CDR3 protein is listed once, alongside the most common genes and DNA of its rows. The sample table records 490,000 or so distinct CDR3 sequences; about 16% of these occur just once. Of the sample, around 28% falls within the top ten clones. Sequencing was carried out using blood. Every receptor here comes from a woman in her 30s with Graves' ophthalmopathy.

This clonotype was recorded a few times. The chain links TRBV24-1 to TRBJ1-1; D is uncertain. CDR1 is KGHDR, CDR2 SFDVKD, per germline. V was clipped by 3 bases and J by 1 base, with 5 bases between them. CDR3 length: 13 amino acids. The CDR3 nucleotides are TGTGCCACCAGTGATACAGCGAACACTGAAGCTTTCTTT. Residues: CATSDTANTEAFF.

The chain is built from TRBV12-3 or TRBV12-4 and TRBJ2-2; TRBD2 matches at 10 bases. Trimming took 7 bases from V and 5 from J; bases not matched to a gene: 4. This CDR3 has 14 amino acids. CDR3 sequence reads: CASKGLAETGELFF. The CDR3 nucleotides read TGTGCCAGCAAAGGACTAGCGGAGACCGGGGAGCTGTTTTTT.

This clonotype appeared many times. The chain's CDR3 is CSAPSGAGNEKLFF. The CDR3 DNA sequence: TGCAGTGCCCCCAGCGGGGCAGGTAATGAAAAACTGTTTTTT. This chain links TRBV20-1 with TRBJ1-4, with D maybe TRBD1 (5 bases). Trimming cost V 6 bases and J 4 bases, with 15 bases left between them. Germline CDR1 DFQATT, CDR2 SNEGSKA (reference sequence). This CDR3 comprises 14 residues.

This clonotype was counted only a few times. This chain joins TRBV19 and TRBJ2-5, with D uncertain. The ends were cut back, 9 bases at V and 4 bases at J, with 18 bases in the middle. There are 14 residues in the CDR3. In germline, CDR1 is LNHDA, CDR2 SQIVND (reference sequence). The CDR3 nucleotides are TGTGCCAGCACCGGGCCCACGAAAGGAGAGACCCAGTACTTC. It encodes CASTGPTKGETQYF.

This chain joins TRBV19 and TRBJ1-1; weak D call: TRBD1 (5 bases). Trimming pared 3 bases from V and 5 bases from J, leaving 16 bases between. The germline V gene encodes CDR1 LNHDA and CDR2 SQIVND (reference sequence). CDR3 size: 15 residues. This CDR3 is CASSMGPSGGTEAFF. For the CDR3, the DNA is TGTGCCAGTAGTATGGGACCCAGCGGGGGTACTGAAGCTTTCTTT.

This chain uses TRBV24-1 with TRBJ2-3; 7 nucleotides match TRBD1. V was clipped by 9 bases and J by 6 bases; unmatched bases: 2. The germline CDR1 and CDR2 sequences are KGHDR and SFDVKD. CDR3 length: 11 amino acids. CDR3 sequence (DNA): TGTGCCACCGGGACAGCGGATACGCAGTATTTT. Translated: CATGTADTQYF.

There are many counts of this clonotype. This chain joins TRBV5-1 and TRBJ2-2; D is unclear. Germline CDR1 reads SGHRS; CDR2 reads YFSETQ. Trimming shortened V by 0 bases and J by 5 bases, and 5 bases separated the two germline ends. The CDR3 sequence is 13 residues long. The CDR3 is CASSLEGTGELFF. CDR3 in DNA: TGCGCCAGCAGCTTGGAAGGAACCGGGGAGCTGTTTTTT.

The chain recombines TRBV4-3 with TRBJ1-4, with D uncertain. This CDR3 has 17 residues. Germline CDR1 and CDR2: LGHNA and YSLEER. With 2 bases removed from V and 8 bases from J, the gap between germline ends came to 21 bases. CDR3 in amino acids: CASSQFFGSSAGEKLFF. CDR3 sequence (DNA): TGCGCCAGCAGCCAATTTTTTGGGAGCTCCGCGGGGGAAAAACTGTTTTTT.

J is TRBJ2-2 and V is TRBV20-1, with 8 bases identical to TRBD1. Germline CDR1 is DFQATT and CDR2 is SNEGSKA (reference sequence). This CDR3 spans 16 amino acids. The V and J ends lost 0 bases and 7 bases, in that order; junction bases with no gene match: 10. The CDR3: CSARDNGQGSHGELFF. CDR3 in DNA: TGCAGTGCTAGAGATAACGGACAGGGCTCCCACGGGGAGCTGTTTTTT.

This clonotype was recorded many times. This rearrangement joins TRBV20-1 to TRBJ2-7; 7 bases map to TRBD2. Germline loops: CDR1 DFQATT, CDR2 SNEGSKA (reference sequence). With 1 base clipped from V and 0 bases from J, the junction kept 3 bases outside the gene matches. CDR3 size: 14 residues. The CDR3 region is CSARASGFSYEQYF. The CDR3 DNA reads TGCAGTGCTAGAGCTAGCGGTTTCTCCTACGAGCAGTACTTC.

This clonotype has just a few counts. This sequence joins TRBV20-1 and TRBJ1-2; the D gene is possibly TRBD1 (5 bases). CDR1 and CDR2 (germline): DFQATT, SNEGSKA (reference sequence). This CDR3 is 12 amino acids long. The CDR3 sequence is CSAGRQGHGYTF. In DNA, the CDR3 is TGCAGCGCCGGGAGGCAGGGACATGGCTACACCTTC.

The CDR3 protein is CASSQTEAGTQYF. In nucleotides, the CDR3 is TGTGCCAGCAGTCAAACGGAGGCTGGGACGCAGTATTTT. The chain combines TRBV6-1 with TRBJ2-3, with D perhaps matching TRBD2 (5 bases). The CDR3 has 13 amino acids. Trimming removed 5 bases at V and 9 bases at J, with 15 bases between. CDR1 and CDR2 (germline): MNHNS, SASEGT.

The sample holds many counts of this clonotype. This chain links TRBV11-2 with TRBJ2-7; D gene uncertain. The CDR3 extends over 14 amino acids. With 5 bases removed from V and 2 bases from J, the gap between germline ends came to 13 bases. Germline V CDR1 and CDR2: SGHAT, FQNNGV. As DNA, the CDR3 is TGTGCCAGCAGCAGTCTTGGCAGCACCTACGAGCAGTACTTC. Amino acids: CASSSLGSTYEQYF.

This chain connects TRBV12-3 or TRBV12-4 to TRBJ1-4; D might be TRBD1 (6 bases). The CDR3 totals 13 residues. V was cut by 10 bases and J by 2 bases, with 11 bases left in between. In DNA form, the CDR3 reads TGTGCCACTGGGGGCAGCACTAATGAAAAACTGTTTTTT. Its protein product is CATGGSTNEKLFF.

This clonotype was seen repeatedly, ten times or more. As DNA, the CDR3 is TGTGCCAGCAGTTTACACTACGATGGAGGGCAGCCCCAGCATTTT. Translated, it gives CASSLHYDGGQPQHF. This rearrangement joins TRBV28 to TRBJ1-5; D is unresolved. In germline, CDR1 is MDHEN, CDR2 SYDVKM. The V and J ends lost 2 bases and 7 bases respectively, with 15 bases between them. CDR3 length: 15 residues. Full variable domain (remainder filled in from reference TRBV28 and TRBJ1-5): DVKVTQSSRYLVKRTGEKVFLECVQDMDHENMFWYRQDPGLGLRLIYFSYDVKMKEKGDIPEGYSVSREKKERFSLILESASTNQTSMYLCASSLHYDGGQPQHFGDGTRLSIL.

The table lists this clonotype with many counts. V is TRBV18 and J is TRBJ2-7; 7 bases are shared with TRBD2. Germline V gene lookup returns CDR1 KGHSH and CDR2 LQKENI. The CDR3 consists of 14 residues. With 3 bases clipped from V and 5 bases from J, the junction kept 7 bases outside the gene matches. CDR3 protein: CASSPGVAGDEQYF. CDR3 DNA sequence: TGTGCCAGCTCACCGGGAGTTGCGGGAGACGAGCAGTACTTC.

This clonotype was recorded many times. The genes are TRBV7-2 and TRBJ1-1; D uncertain. CDR1 and CDR2 from the germline V gene are SGHTA and FQGNSA. This CDR3 spans 15 amino acids. Trimming stripped 5 bases from V and 10 bases from J, with 23 bases between. The CDR3 region is CASSLPPSGEELAFF. The CDR3 bases are TGTGCCAGCAGCCTACCTCCGAGCGGGGAGGAATTAGCTTTCTTT.

Many counts were recorded for this clonotype. V is TRBV7-2 and J is TRBJ2-7; 7 nucleotides agree with TRBD1. The CDR3 extends over 13 amino acids. Germline V CDR1 and CDR2: SGHTA, FQGNSA. The J segment lost 6 bases and the V segment lost 4 bases, leaving 6 bases of the junction unmatched. The CDR3 reads CASSSKTGTEQYF. Written as DNA, the CDR3 is TGTGCCAGCAGCTCCAAGACAGGGACCGAGCAGTACTTC.

J is TRBJ2-4 and V is TRBV6-2 or TRBV6-3; no definite D call. Trimming removed 2 bases at V and 0 bases at J, with 8 bases between. This CDR3 region has 15 residues. Germline CDR1 is MNHEY and CDR2 is SVGEGT. The chain's CDR3 is CASSYDLIAKNIQYF. The DNA of the CDR3 is TGTGCCAGCAGTTACGACTTAATAGCCAAAAACATTCAGTACTTC.

This clonotype was observed many times. V gene TRBV4-3 combines with J gene TRBJ2-7; D uncertain. Trimming shortened V by 0 bases and J by 2 bases, and 8 bases separated the two germline ends. The CDR3 has 14 amino acids. CDR1 LGHNA and CDR2 YSLEER come from the germline V gene. The CDR3 DNA follows: TGCGCCAGCAGCCAAGAATTCGGCCCCTACGAGCAGTACTTC. Protein: CASSQEFGPYEQYF.

Many counts were recorded for this clonotype. The rearrangement links TRBV12-3 or TRBV12-4 to TRBJ1-5; 8 bases align to TRBD1. With 4 bases clipped from V and 5 bases from J, the junction kept 13 bases outside the gene matches. This CDR3 comprises 17 residues. The CDR3 DNA reads as TGTGCCAGCAGTTCTCGGACAGGGCCCCGAGAATATCAGCCCCAGCATTTT. This sequence encodes CASSSRTGPREYQPQHF.